The T cell receptor beta chain under discussion was sequenced for a study of shared clonotypes between healthy human individuals. Study-level results: Sorted-subset sequencing, rarefaction showed, was incomplete despite large depth.

On sorted subsets, replicate PCRs used about 200 ng DNA, or 25,000 to 35,000 T cell genomes. Assay: immunoSEQ multiplex PCR; the TCRdb copy retains only in-frame clones and omits some. The data hold hundreds of thousands of clones, with about 95% observed a single time. Naive CD8 cells were CD45RO-negative, positively selected for CCR7, excluding terminally differentiated effector memory CD45RA+ cells. About this clone: The antigen is unknown. Other DNA sequences of this sample code for an identical CDR3.

Germline-derived CDR1 and CDR2 are SGHTA and FQGTGA. The CDR3 is made up of 15 amino acids. The junction had 0 bases not matched to a gene; V was cut back by 2 bases and J by 2 bases. The clonotype comes from a woman aged 30 to 39 in good health. Sequenced: naive CD8+ T cells sorted from blood. The rearrangement joins TRBV7-3 to TRBJ2-1; 10 bases are shared with TRBD2. The CDR3 spells CASSLGLAAYNEQFF. DNA of the CDR3: TGTGCCAGCAGCTTAGGACTAGCGGCCTACAATGAGCAGTTCTTC.